What follows describes a single TCR beta chain. Antigen unknown. There were no patients who had received any treatment before thyroid surgery. With MiXCR, TCRdb called clones anew from the PCR reads. Of over 25,000 clones in the sample, approximately 16% were seen once. The data belong to a study of metastatic and nonmetastatic thyroid tumors. About the study: The comparison covered peripheral blood and tumor or nodule tissue in malignant and benign thyroid patients. Notes on the study in general: Benign nodules were reported to have significantly lower TCR beta diversity than malignant thyroid tumors, in blood and tumor.

This CDR3 has 15 residues. The germline V gene encodes CDR1 LNHDA and CDR2 SQIVND (reference sequence). The ends lost 6 bases at V and 0 bases at J; junction bases unmatched: 7. The chain couples TRBV19 to TRBJ1-1, with TRBD1 matching 7 bases. Sequences were obtained from blood. The clonotype was recovered from a male donor with papillary thyroid cancer or a benign thyroid nodule (not recorded which). Some clones in this sample may be carry-over from other donors' samples. CDR3 nucleotides: TGTGCCAGTAGCCGACAGGGTCTGGTGAACACTGAAGCTTTCTTT. Amino acids: CASSRQGLVNTEAFF.